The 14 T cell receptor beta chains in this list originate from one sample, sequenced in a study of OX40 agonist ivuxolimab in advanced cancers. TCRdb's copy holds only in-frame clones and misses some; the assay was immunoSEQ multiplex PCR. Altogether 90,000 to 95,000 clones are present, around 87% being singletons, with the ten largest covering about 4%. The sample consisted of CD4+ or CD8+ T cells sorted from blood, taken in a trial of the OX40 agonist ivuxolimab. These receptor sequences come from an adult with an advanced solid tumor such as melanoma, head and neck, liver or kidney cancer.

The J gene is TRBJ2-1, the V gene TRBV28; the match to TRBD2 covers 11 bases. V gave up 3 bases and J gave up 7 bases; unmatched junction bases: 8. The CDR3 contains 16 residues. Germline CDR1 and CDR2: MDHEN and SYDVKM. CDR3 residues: CASSFPTSGRGNEQFF. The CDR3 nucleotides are TGTGCCAGCAGTTTCCCAACTAGCGGGAGAGGGAATGAGCAGTTCTTC. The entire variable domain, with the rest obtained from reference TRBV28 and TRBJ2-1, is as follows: DVKVTQSSRYLVKRTGEKVFLECVQDMDHENMFWYRQDPGLGLRLIYFSYDVKMKEKGDIPEGYSVSREKKERFSLILESASTNQTSMYLCASSFPTSGRGNEQFFGPGTRLTVL.

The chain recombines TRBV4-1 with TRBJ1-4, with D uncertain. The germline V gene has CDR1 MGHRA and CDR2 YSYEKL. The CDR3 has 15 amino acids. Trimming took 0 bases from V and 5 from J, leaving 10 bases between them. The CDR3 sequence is CASSQDQHPNEKLFF. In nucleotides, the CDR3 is TGCGCCAGCAGCCAAGATCAGCATCCCAATGAAAAACTGTTTTTT.

CDR3 loop: CASAAGGDTEAFF. The CDR3 DNA follows: TGTGCCAGTGCCGCGGGGGGGGACACTGAAGCTTTCTTT. V usage is TRBV19 and J usage is TRBJ1-1; D perhaps matches TRBD1 (5 bases). The CDR3 spans 13 residues. CDR1 is LNHDA and CDR2 is SQIVND in the germline V gene (reference sequence). The germline V and J ends were trimmed by 8 bases and 3 bases, with 13 bases remaining between them.

The CDR3 here is CASSPTHFRVTEAFF. Here the CDR3 DNA reads TGTGCCAGCAGCCCCACCCACTTCAGGGTCACTGAAGCTTTCTTT. The chain recombines TRBV5-5 with TRBJ1-1; D may be TRBD1 (5 bases). From germline, CDR1 is SGHKS and CDR2 YYEKEE (reference sequence). There are 15 residues in the CDR3. V was trimmed by 4 bases and J by 4 bases, leaving 17 bases between them.

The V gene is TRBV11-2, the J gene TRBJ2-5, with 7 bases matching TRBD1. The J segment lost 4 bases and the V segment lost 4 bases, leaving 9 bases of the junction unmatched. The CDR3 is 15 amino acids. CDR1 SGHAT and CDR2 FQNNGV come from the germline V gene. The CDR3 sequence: CASSWASQGRETQYF. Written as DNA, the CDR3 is TGTGCCAGCAGCTGGGCCTCACAGGGGAGAGAGACCCAGTACTTC.

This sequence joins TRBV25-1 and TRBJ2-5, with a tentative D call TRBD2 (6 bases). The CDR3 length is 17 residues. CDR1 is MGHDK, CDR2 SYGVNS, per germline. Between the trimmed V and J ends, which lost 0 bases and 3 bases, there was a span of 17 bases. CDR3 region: CASSEYVASATKETQYF. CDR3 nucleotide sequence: TGTGCCAGCAGTGAATATGTGGCTAGCGCTACTAAAGAGACCCAGTACTTC. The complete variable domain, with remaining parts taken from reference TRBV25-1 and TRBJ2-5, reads EADIYQTPRYLVIGTGKKITLECSQTMGHDKMYWYQQDPGMELHLIHYSYGVNSTEKGDLSSESTVSRIRTEHFPLTLESARPSHTSQYLCASSEYVASATKETQYFGPGTRLLVL.

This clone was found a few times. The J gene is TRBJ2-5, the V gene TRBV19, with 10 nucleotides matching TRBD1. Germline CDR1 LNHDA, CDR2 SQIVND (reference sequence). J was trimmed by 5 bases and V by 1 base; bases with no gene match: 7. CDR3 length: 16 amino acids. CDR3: CASSIGRQGAGETQYF. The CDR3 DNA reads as TGTGCCAGTAGTATAGGCAGACAGGGGGCTGGGGAGACCCAGTACTTC.

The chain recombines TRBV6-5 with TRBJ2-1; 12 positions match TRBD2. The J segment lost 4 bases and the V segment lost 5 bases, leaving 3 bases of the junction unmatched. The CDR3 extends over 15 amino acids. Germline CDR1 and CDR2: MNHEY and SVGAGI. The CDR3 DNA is TGTGCCAGCAGTCGGACTAGCGGGATTTACAATGAGCAGTTCTTC. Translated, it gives CASSRTSGIYNEQFF.

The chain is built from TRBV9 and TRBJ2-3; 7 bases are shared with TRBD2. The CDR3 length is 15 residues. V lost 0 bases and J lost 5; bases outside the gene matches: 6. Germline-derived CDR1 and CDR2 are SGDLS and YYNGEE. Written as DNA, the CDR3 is TGTGCCAGCAGCGTAGTGAGCGGGGTGGGAGATACGCAGTATTTT. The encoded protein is CASSVVSGVGDTQYF.

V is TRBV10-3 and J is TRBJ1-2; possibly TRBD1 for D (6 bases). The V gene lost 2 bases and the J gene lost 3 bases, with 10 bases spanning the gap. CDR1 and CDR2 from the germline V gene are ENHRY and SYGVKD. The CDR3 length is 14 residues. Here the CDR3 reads CAISERQGYYGYTF. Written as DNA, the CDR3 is TGTGCCATCAGTGAGCGTCAGGGGTACTATGGCTACACCTTC.

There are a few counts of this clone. The chain's CDR3 is CASSSGTTWGTQYF. DNA of the CDR3: TGTGCCAGCAGTTCCGGGACTACTTGGGGTACGCAGTATTTT. The chain combines TRBV6-5 with TRBJ2-3, with 7 bases lining up with TRBD2. The CDR3 length is 14 residues. CDR1 MNHEY and CDR2 SVGAGI come from the germline V gene. V trimming: 4 bases; J trimming: 8 bases; junction bases outside the gene matches: 9.

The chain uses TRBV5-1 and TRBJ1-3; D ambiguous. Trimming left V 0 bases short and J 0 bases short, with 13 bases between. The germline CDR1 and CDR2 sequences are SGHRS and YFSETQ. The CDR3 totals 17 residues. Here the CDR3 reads CASSLVPVSISGNTIYF. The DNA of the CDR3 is TGCGCCAGCAGCTTGGTCCCCGTTTCTATCTCTGGAAACACCATATATTTT.

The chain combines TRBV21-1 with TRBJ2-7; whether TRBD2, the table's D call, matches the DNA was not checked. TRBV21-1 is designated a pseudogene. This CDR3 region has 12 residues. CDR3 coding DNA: TGTGCCAGCAGAATACAGGACTACGAGCAGTACGTC. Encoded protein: CASRIQDYEQYV.

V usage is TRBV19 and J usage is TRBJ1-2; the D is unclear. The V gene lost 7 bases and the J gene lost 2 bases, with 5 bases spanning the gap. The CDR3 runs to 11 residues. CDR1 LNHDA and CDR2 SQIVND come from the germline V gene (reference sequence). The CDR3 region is CASTENYGYTF. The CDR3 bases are TGTGCCAGTACGGAAAACTATGGCTACACCTTC.